The T cell receptor beta chain under discussion was sequenced for a study of blood T cell repertoires in COVID-19. At the level of the study: The United States, Italy and Spain were the sources of the acute and convalescent COVID-19 samples. The cDNA or gDNA used as material had been derived from T cells, B-cell-depleted T cells, or PBMCs.

A single count supports this clone. The authors' processing: Amplification from reference gene primers served as the basis for estimated nucleated cell counts. Sequenced by immunoSEQ multiplex PCR; TCRdb stores in-frame clones only, minus some. The DNA was the basis for D and trimming; V, J and clone size are from that table. The sample includes some 300,000 clones, around 87% of them seen just once. Germline CDR1 is LNHDA and CDR2 is SQIVND (reference sequence). The CDR3 is 15 amino acids. J gave up 8 bases and V 7 bases, and 11 bases lay outside the gene matches. The origin of this receptor is a young man with active or convalescent COVID-19. The gene calls are TRBV19 and TRBJ1-4; 9 bases match TRBD1. The sequencing sample was made of peripheral blood. The CDR3: CASTLTDRGREKLFF. The CDR3 DNA follows: TGTGCCAGTACCCTGACGGACAGGGGAAGGGAAAAACTGTTTTTT.